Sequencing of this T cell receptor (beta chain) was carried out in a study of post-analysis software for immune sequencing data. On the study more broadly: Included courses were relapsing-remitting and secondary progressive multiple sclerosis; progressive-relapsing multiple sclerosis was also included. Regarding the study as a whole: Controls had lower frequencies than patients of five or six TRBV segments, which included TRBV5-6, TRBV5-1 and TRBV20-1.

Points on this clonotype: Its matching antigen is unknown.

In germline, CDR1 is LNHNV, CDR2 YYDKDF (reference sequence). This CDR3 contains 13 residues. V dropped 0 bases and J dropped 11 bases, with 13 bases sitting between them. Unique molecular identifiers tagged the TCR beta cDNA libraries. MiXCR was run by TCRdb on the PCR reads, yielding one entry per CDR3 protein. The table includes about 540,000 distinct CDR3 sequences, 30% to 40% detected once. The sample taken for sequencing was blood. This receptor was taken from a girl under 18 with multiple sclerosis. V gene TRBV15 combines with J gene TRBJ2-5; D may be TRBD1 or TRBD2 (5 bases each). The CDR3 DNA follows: TGTGCCACCAGCAGAGATCCGGGGCTTGAGCAGTACTTC. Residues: CATSRDPGLEQYF.